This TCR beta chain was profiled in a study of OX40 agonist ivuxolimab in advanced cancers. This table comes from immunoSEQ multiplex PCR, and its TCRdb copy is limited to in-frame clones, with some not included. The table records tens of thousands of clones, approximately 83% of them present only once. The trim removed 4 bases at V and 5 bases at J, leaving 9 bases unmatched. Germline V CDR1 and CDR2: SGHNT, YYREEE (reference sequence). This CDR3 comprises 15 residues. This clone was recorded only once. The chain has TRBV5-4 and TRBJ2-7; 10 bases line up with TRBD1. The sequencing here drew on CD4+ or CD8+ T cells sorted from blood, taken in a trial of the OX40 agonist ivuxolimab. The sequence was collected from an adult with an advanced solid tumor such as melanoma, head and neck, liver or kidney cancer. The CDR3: CASSAGQGDFHEQYF. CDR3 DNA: TGTGCCAGCAGCGCTGGACAGGGGGATTTCCACGAGCAGTACTTC.